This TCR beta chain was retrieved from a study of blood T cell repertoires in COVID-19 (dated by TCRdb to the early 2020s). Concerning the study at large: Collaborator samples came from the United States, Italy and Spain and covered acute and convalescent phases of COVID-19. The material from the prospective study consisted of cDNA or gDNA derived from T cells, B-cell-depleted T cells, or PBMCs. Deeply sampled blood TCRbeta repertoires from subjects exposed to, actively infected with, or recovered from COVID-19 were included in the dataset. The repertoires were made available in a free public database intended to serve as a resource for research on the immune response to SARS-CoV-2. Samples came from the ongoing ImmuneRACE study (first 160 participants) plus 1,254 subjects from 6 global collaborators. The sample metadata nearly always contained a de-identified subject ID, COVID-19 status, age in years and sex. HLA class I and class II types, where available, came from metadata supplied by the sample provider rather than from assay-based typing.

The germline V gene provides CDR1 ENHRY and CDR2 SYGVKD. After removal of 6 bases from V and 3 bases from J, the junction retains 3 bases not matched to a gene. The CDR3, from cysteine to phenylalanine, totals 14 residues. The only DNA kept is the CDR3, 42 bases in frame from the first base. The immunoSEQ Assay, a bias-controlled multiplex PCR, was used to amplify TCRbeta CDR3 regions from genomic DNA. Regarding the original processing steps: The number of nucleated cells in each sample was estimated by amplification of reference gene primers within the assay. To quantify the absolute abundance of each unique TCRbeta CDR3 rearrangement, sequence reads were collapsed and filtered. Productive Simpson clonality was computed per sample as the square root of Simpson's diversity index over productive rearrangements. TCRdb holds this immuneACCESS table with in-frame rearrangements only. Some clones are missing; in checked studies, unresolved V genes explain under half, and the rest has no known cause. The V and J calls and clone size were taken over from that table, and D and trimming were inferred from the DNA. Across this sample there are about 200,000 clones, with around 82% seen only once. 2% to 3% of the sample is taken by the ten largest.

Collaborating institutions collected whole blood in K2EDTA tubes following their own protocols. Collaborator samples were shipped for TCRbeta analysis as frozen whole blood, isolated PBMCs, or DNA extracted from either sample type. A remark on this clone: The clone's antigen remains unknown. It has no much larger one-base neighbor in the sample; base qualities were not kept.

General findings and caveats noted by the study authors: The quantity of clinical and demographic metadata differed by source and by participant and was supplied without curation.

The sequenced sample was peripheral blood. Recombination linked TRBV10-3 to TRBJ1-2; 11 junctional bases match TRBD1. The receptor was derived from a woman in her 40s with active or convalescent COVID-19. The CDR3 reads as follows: CAIRQGQGDYGYTF. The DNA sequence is TGTGCCATCAGACAGGGACAGGGGGACTATGGCTACACCTTC.